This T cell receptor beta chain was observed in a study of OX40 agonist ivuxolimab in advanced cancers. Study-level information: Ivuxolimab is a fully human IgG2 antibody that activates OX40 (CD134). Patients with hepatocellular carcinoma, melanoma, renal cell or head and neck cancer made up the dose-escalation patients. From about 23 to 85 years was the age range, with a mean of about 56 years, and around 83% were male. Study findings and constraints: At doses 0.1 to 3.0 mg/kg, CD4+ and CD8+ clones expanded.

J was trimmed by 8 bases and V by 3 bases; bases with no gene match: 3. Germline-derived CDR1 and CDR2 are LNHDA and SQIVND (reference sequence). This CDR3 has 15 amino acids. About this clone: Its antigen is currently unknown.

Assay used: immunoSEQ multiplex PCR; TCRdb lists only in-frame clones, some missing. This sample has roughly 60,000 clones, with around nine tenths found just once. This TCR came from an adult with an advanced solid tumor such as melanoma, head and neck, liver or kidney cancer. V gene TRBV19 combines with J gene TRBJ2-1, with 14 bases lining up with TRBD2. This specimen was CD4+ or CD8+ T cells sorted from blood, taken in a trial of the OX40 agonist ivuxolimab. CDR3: CASSIGLAGGDEQFF. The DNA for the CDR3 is TGTGCCAGTAGTATTGGACTAGCGGGAGGTGATGAGCAGTTCTTC.